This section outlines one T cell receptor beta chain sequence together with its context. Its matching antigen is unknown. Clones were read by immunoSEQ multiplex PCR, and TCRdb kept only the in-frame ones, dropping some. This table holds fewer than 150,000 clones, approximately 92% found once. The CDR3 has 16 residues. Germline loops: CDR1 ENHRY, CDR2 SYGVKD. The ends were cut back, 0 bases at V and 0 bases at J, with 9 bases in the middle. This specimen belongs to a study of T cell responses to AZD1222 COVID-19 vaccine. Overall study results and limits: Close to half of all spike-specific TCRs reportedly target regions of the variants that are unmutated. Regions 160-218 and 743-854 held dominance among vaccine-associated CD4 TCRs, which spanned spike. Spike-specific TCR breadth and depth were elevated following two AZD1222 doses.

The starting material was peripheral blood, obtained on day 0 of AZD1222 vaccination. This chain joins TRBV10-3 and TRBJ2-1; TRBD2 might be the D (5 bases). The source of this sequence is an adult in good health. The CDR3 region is CAISESRAASYNEQFF. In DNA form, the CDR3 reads TGTGCCATCAGTGAGTCGCGGGCCGCCTCCTACAATGAGCAGTTCTTC.